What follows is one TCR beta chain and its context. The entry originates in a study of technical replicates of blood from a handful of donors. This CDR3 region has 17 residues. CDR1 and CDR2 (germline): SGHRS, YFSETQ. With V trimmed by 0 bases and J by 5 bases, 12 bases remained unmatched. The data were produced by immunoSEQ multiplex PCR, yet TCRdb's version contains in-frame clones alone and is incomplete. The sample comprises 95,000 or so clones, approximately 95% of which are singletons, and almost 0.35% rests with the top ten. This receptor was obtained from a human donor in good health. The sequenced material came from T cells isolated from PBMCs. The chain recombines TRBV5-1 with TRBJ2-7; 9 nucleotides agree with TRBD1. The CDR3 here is CASSLASLTGGDDEQYF. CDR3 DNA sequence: TGCGCCAGCAGCTTGGCCTCACTCACAGGGGGCGACGACGAGCAGTACTTC. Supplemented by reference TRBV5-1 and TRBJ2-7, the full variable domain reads KAGVTQTPRYLIKTRGQQVTLSCSPISGHRSVSWYQQTPGQGLQFLFEYFSETQRNKGNFPGRFSGRQFSNSRSEMNVSTLELGDSALYLCASSLASLTGGDDEQYFGPGTRLTVT.